This passage covers 30 T cell receptor beta chains from one sample sequenced in a study of beta chain features in type 1 diabetes. Since all of the isolated RNA was reverse transcribed, expressed TCRB transcripts were what got sequenced. Sequencing was performed with immunoSEQ multiplex PCR; in TCRdb, only in-frame clones are kept and a portion is missing. Among 310,000 or so clones listed, approximately 15% were seen once. Study-level findings and limits: The study found moderately but significantly shorter TCRB CDR3s in all four CD4+ subsets of Type 1 diabetes patients.

No antigen is known for these receptors. The material sequenced was naive CD4+ T cells from blood. These receptors all stem from a man in his late teens or twenties with type 1 diabetes.

In this sample, this clone turned up a few times. The chain couples TRBV7-2 to TRBJ2-1; TRBD2 matches at 9 bases. Germline CDR1 is SGHTA and CDR2 is FQGNSA. The CDR3 spans 14 residues. Trimming removed 6 bases from V and 6 bases from J; junction bases left unmatched: 6. The CDR3 region is CASRAGGPGNEQFF. The DNA of the CDR3 is TGTGCCAGCAGGGCGGGGGGGCCGGGCAATGAGCAGTTCTTC.

This clone was seen more than once but under ten times. This chain connects TRBV28 to TRBJ1-2; D is unresolved. Trimming cost V 8 bases and J 8 bases, with 18 bases left between them. The CDR3 loop spans 13 amino acids. Germline assignment: CDR1 MDHEN and CDR2 SYDVKM. In DNA, the CDR3 is TGTGCCAGCTACGACTGGACGTCGGGAGGCTACACCTTC. Encoded protein: CASYDWTSGGYTF.

This chain uses TRBV5-5 with TRBJ2-3, with 8 bases identical to TRBD2. The V and J ends lost 5 bases and 5 bases, in that order; junction bases with no gene match: 10. Germline V gives CDR1 SGHKS, CDR2 YYEKEE (reference sequence). This CDR3 spans 15 amino acids. Written as DNA, the CDR3 is TGTGCCAGCAGGAACGCGGGGACTAGTAAAGATACGCAGTATTTT. Encoded protein: CASRNAGTSKDTQYF. Drawing the rest from reference TRBV5-5 and TRBJ2-3, the complete variable domain is DAGVTQSPTHLIKTRGQQVTLRCSPISGHKSVSWYQQVLGQGPQFIFQYYEKEERGRGNFPDRFSARQFPNYSSELNVNALLLGDSALYLCASRNAGTSKDTQYFGPGTRLTVL.

This clone was counted between two and nine times. Within the sample, other DNA sequences also encode this same CDR3. The rearrangement uses TRBV5-1 and TRBJ2-5, with TRBD1 matching 7 bases. The trim removed 2 bases at V and 3 bases at J, leaving 4 bases unmatched. Germline lookup yields CDR1 SGHRS and CDR2 YFSETQ. CDR3 size: 14 residues. CDR3 residues: CASSLAGTEETQYF. The CDR3 bases are TGCGCCAGCAGCTTAGCCGGGACAGAAGAGACCCAGTACTTC.

A few counts support this clone. The V and J genes are TRBV5-1 and TRBJ1-4; 8 bases line up with TRBD1. Trimming at V came to 2 bases and at J to 3 bases, leaving 3 bases not matched to a gene. Germline V gene lookup returns CDR1 SGHRS and CDR2 YFSETQ. The CDR3 consists of 15 residues. The CDR3 sequence is CASSLWTGPNEKLFF. In nucleotides, the CDR3 is TGCGCCAGCAGCTTATGGACAGGGCCTAATGAAAAACTGTTTTTT.

This chain links TRBV5-1 with TRBJ2-2; D is possibly TRBD1 (5 bases). Germline CDR1 is SGHRS and CDR2 is YFSETQ. V was clipped by 0 bases and J by 8 bases, with 11 bases between them. The CDR3 has 14 amino acids. CDR3 sequence: CASSLEGARGELFF. The CDR3 DNA reads TGCGCCAGCAGCTTGGAAGGGGCAAGGGGGGAGCTGTTTTTT.

This CDR3 is CASSLAGQGEKLFF. CDR3 bases: TGTGCCAGCAGCTTAGCGGGACAGGGGGAAAAACTGTTTTTT. The chain is built from TRBV7-9 and TRBJ1-4; 10 bases are shared with TRBD1. The CDR3 is 14 residues long. V trimming: 0 bases; J trimming: 8 bases; junction bases outside the gene matches: 0. The germline gives CDR1 SEHNR, CDR2 FQNEAQ (reference sequence).

V usage is TRBV29-1 and J usage is TRBJ2-1; 8 bases map to TRBD2. This CDR3 is built from 16 residues. CDR1 and CDR2 from the germline V gene are SQVTM and ANQGSEA. With V trimmed by 7 bases and J by 0 bases, 11 bases remained unmatched. The DNA for the CDR3 is TGCAGCGCCTCGGAGCGGGAGCCCGGCTCCTACAATGAGCAGTTCTTC. It yields the protein CSASEREPGSYNEQFF.

The chain combines TRBV4-3 with TRBJ2-3; 11 positions match TRBD2. The germline CDR1 and CDR2 sequences are LGHNA and YSLEER. The CDR3 loop spans 17 amino acids. J gave up 2 bases and V 1 base, and 5 bases lay outside the gene matches. This CDR3 is CASSQGASGGYTDTQYF. DNA for the CDR3: TGCGCCAGCAGCCAAGGGGCTAGCGGGGGGTACACAGATACGCAGTATTTT.

This clone was seen a handful of times. The V and J genes are TRBV6-6 and TRBJ1-1; the D is unclear. Trimming left V 8 bases short and J 5 bases short, with 6 bases between. Germline V gene sequence: CDR1 MNHNY, CDR2 SVGAGI (reference sequence). This CDR3 comprises 10 residues. CDR3 residues: CASPGTEAFF. Here the CDR3 DNA reads TGTGCCAGCCCGGGGACTGAAGCTTTCTTT.

V usage is TRBV25-1 and J usage is TRBJ2-2, with a tentative D call TRBD2 (7 bases). V gave up 7 bases and J gave up 5 bases, with 14 bases separating them. This CDR3 is 14 amino acids long. Germline V gene sequence: CDR1 MGHDK, CDR2 SYGVNS. The CDR3 DNA sequence: TGTGCCAGCACCAAGGGGGGGAGGACCGGGGAGCTGTTTTTT. Translating gives CASTKGGRTGELFF.

This chain connects TRBV2 to TRBJ2-7; 7 nucleotides align to TRBD2. The CDR3 totals 13 residues. From germline, CDR1 is SNHLY and CDR2 FYNNEI. Germline trimming cut 4 bases from V and 6 bases from J; bases unmatched to any gene: 6. CDR3: CASSAGGRGEQYF. CDR3 bases: TGTGCCAGCAGTGCGGGGGGACGCGGCGAGCAGTACTTC.

This clone was counted only a few times. The chain is built from TRBV23-1 and TRBJ2-7, with D uncertain. TRBV23-1 is an ORF, with its function uncertain. This CDR3 has 12 residues. V was pared by 4 bases and J by 4 bases, with 8 bases between. The CDR3 coding sequence is TGCGCCAGCAGTCGCAGGATTTACGAGCAGTACTTC. This codes for CASSRRIYEQYF.

The gene calls are TRBV6-6 and TRBJ1-2; D remains unclear. The CDR3 loop spans 14 amino acids. Germline values: CDR1 MNHNY, CDR2 SVGAGI (reference sequence). The V end was cut by 8 bases, the J end by 5 bases, with 18 bases between. The CDR3 nucleotides read TGTGCCAGCCTTCAACCGGGAGGGAGGTATGGCTACACCTTC. This sequence encodes CASLQPGGRYGYTF.

The chain employs TRBV28 and TRBJ2-3, with 7 nucleotides matching TRBD1. Germline V gives CDR1 MDHEN, CDR2 SYDVKM. The CDR3 consists of 14 residues. V trimming: 8 bases; J trimming: 2 bases; junction bases outside the gene matches: 7. The CDR3 DNA reads as TGTGCCAGCCACGGGGACAGAGACACAGATACGCAGTATTTT. This codes for CASHGDRDTDTQYF.

The V call is TRBV29-1, the J call TRBJ1-4, with D uncertain. CDR1 and CDR2 (germline): SQVTM, ANQGSEA. Trimming stripped 3 bases from V and 0 bases from J, with 8 bases between. The CDR3 runs to 14 residues. CDR3 in amino acids: CSVESPATNEKLFF. The CDR3 DNA sequence: TGCAGCGTTGAGTCGCCAGCAACTAATGAAAAACTGTTTTTT. The full variable domain, rest sourced from reference TRBV29-1 and TRBJ1-4, is SAVISQKPSRDICQRGTSLTIQCQVDSQVTMMFWYRQQPGQSLTLIATANQGSEATYESGFVIDKFPISRPNLTFSTLTVSNMSPEDSSIYLCSVESPATNEKLFFGSGTQLSVL.

The rearrangement uses TRBV6-1 and TRBJ1-5; D unresolved. Germline V lookup: CDR1 MNHNS, CDR2 SASEGT. The CDR3 sequence is 13 residues long. The V and J ends lost 7 bases and 4 bases respectively, with 11 bases between them. The CDR3 protein is CASTNTPNQPQHF. CDR3 bases: TGTGCCAGCACGAATACTCCGAATCAGCCCCAGCATTTT.

This chain uses TRBV19 with TRBJ1-1, with TRBD1 as a possible D gene (5 bases). Deletions cut 7 bases from V and 2 bases from J, with 17 bases between. The CDR3 totals 15 residues. Per germline, CDR1 LNHDA and CDR2 SQIVND (reference sequence). The CDR3, as DNA: TGTGCCAGTAAAGAACAGGCCCCCTTAAACACTGAAGCTTTCTTT. Translated: CASKEQAPLNTEAFF.

The rearrangement uses TRBV18 and TRBJ2-3, with TRBD2 matching over 13 bases. The CDR3 is made up of 15 amino acids. Germline CDR1 KGHSH, CDR2 LQKENI. Germline trimming cut 3 bases from V and 4 bases from J; bases unmatched to any gene: 1. The CDR3 is CASSPGLAGADTQYF. The CDR3 DNA follows: TGTGCCAGCTCACCCGGACTAGCGGGGGCAGATACGCAGTATTTT.

This CDR3 is CASSESGANSGANVLTF. The CDR3 DNA reads TGCGCCAGCAGTGAGTCAGGGGCGAACTCTGGGGCCAACGTCCTGACTTTC. The chain links TRBV10-1 to TRBJ2-6; possibly TRBD1 for D (5 bases). V was trimmed by 0 bases and J by 0 bases, leaving 9 bases between them. CDR3 length: 17 amino acids. CDR1 WNHNN and CDR2 SYGVQD come from the germline V gene (reference sequence).

CDR3 sequence (DNA): TGTGCCTGTAAACGTGGGACAGTCTCCGATTACGAGCAGTACTTC. This encodes CACKRGTVSDYEQYF. The chain combines TRBV30 with TRBJ2-7, with 7 positions matching TRBD1. CDR1 and CDR2 from the germline V gene are GTSNPN and SVGIG (reference sequence). The V gene end was trimmed by 6 bases and the J gene end by 4 bases; junction bases not matched to a gene: 15. CDR3 size: 15 residues.

The chain combines TRBV7-8 with TRBJ2-7; D possibly corresponds to TRBD2 (5 bases). V shed 5 bases and J shed 3 bases, with 14 bases lying between them. Per germline, CDR1 SGHVS and CDR2 FQNEAQ. The CDR3 has 14 residues. The DNA for the CDR3 is TGTGCCAGCAGCCCCTGGGAGATACACTACGAGCAGTACTTC. Its protein is CASSPWEIHYEQYF.

The chain recombines TRBV29-1 with TRBJ1-1, with D perhaps TRBD1 (6 bases). Per the germline V gene, CDR1 is SQVTM and CDR2 is ANQGSEA. The V and J ends lost 8 bases and 4 bases respectively, with 17 bases between them. The CDR3 runs to 13 residues. The CDR3 sequence: CSSGGGRGTEAFF. The CDR3 DNA reads as TGCAGCTCGGGGGGGGGCCGTGGCACTGAAGCTTTCTTT.

V and J are TRBV5-1 and TRBJ1-5, with 9 bases aligning to TRBD1. The junction had 6 bases not matched to a gene; V was cut back by 3 bases and J by 5 bases. The CDR3 is 15 amino acids. Germline V gene data show CDR1 as SGHRS and CDR2 as YFSETQ. The CDR3 DNA reads as TGCGCCAGCAGCTGGGGGACAGGGAGCGATCAGCCCCAGCATTTT. Amino acid sequence: CASSWGTGSDQPQHF.

The J gene is TRBJ2-2, the V gene TRBV5-6; tentatively, D is TRBD1 (6 bases). Germline loops: CDR1 SGHDT, CDR2 YYEEEE. The CDR3 is 15 amino acids. Trimming removed 0 bases at V and 5 bases at J, with 11 bases between. CDR3 DNA: TGTGCCAGCAGCTTGGGGCAGGGGATGACCGGGGAGCTGTTTTTT. Its protein product is CASSLGQGMTGELFF.

A few counts support this clone. The genes are TRBV5-1 and TRBJ1-2; D perhaps matches TRBD1 (5 bases). Between the trimmed V and J ends, which lost 0 bases and 4 bases, there was a span of 10 bases. This CDR3 has 14 residues. Germline CDR1 reads SGHRS; CDR2 reads YFSETQ. CDR3 bases: TGCGCCAGCAGCTTGGAGGCCAGGGCCTATGGCTACACCTTC. Its translation: CASSLEARAYGYTF.

This rearrangement joins TRBV18 to TRBJ2-2; tentative D call: TRBD2 (5 bases). The V gene lost 0 bases and the J gene lost 0 bases, with 5 bases spanning the gap. The V gene's germline CDR1 is KGHSH and CDR2 LQKENI. The CDR3 extends over 15 amino acids. The CDR3 protein is CASSPPGANTGELFF. The DNA of the CDR3 is TGTGCCAGCTCACCACCCGGGGCGAACACCGGGGAGCTGTTTTTT. Filled out from reference TRBV18 and TRBJ2-2, the complete variable domain reads NAGVMQNPRHLVRRRGQEARLRCSPMKGHSHVYWYRQLPEEGLKFMVYLQKENIIDESGMPKERFSAEFPKEGPSILRIQQVVRGDSAAYFCASSPPGANTGELFFGEGSRLTVL.

This clone was counted only a few times. The V and J genes are TRBV29-1 and TRBJ2-7; D is perhaps TRBD2 (5 bases). With 0 bases removed from V and 7 bases from J, the gap between germline ends came to 19 bases. Germline assignment: CDR1 SQVTM and CDR2 ANQGSEA. The CDR3 extends over 15 amino acids. CDR3 DNA: TGCAGCGTTGAAGATGGGCACGGGATCCGGTCAGAGCAGTACTTC. It specifies CSVEDGHGIRSEQYF.

The chain joins TRBV25-1 to TRBJ2-2; 9 positions match TRBD2. The CDR3 extends over 15 amino acids. V dropped 8 bases and J dropped 1; count of bases not matched to a gene: 5. Germline loops: CDR1 MGHDK, CDR2 SYGVNS. This CDR3 reads CASGNSGGNTGELFF. DNA for the CDR3: TGTGCCAGCGGAAATAGCGGGGGGAACACCGGGGAGCTGTTTTTT.

The chain carries TRBV7-2 and TRBJ1-6; D remains ambiguous. The V end was cut by 1 base, the J end by 7 bases, with 11 bases between. The CDR3 length is 15 residues. Per the germline V gene, CDR1 is SGHTA and CDR2 is FQGNSA. In DNA, the CDR3 is TGTGCCAGCAGCTTAGGACGGGTCCCAAATTCACCCCTCCACTTT. Translated: CASSLGRVPNSPLHF.